This T cell receptor beta chain was recovered during a study of control samples from healthy donors and cancer patients. The assay was immunoSEQ multiplex PCR, and TCRdb's table has in-frame clones only and misses some. The profile shows more than 100,000 clones, around 93% of them singletons. This clone is a singleton in its sample. The CDR3 runs 16 residues. J is TRBJ2-2 and V is TRBV21-1; TRBD1, the D gene given by the table, was not confirmed from the DNA. TRBV21-1 is designated a pseudogene. This clonotype was sampled from a man aged 18 to 30 in good health. Sequences were obtained from blood. CDR3 DNA: TGTGCCAGCAGCCGCGGACAGGGTGCAAACACCGGGGAGCTGTTTTTT. Amino acids: CASSRGQGANTGELFF.